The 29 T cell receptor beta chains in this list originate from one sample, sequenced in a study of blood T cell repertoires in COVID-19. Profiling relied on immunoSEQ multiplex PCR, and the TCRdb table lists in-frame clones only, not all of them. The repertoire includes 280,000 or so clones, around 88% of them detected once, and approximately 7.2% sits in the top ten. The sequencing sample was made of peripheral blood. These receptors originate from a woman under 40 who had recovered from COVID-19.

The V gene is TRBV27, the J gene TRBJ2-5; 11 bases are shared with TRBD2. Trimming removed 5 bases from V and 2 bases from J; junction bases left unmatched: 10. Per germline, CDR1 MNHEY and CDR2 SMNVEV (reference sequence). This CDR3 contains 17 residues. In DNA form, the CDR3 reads TGTGCCAGCAGTGGGGAACTAGCGGGGGTTGCACAAGAGACCCAGTACTTC. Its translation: CASSGELAGVAQETQYF.

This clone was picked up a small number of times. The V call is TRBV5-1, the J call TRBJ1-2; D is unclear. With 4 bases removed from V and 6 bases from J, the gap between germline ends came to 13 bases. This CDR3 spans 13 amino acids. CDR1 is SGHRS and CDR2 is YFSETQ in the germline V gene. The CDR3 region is CASSQPGMDGYTF. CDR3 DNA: TGCGCCAGCAGCCAACCGGGGATGGATGGCTACACCTTC.

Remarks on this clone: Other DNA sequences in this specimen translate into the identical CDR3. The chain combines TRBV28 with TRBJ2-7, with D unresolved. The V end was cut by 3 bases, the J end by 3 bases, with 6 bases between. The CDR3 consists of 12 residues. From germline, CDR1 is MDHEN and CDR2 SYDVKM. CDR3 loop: CASSFYSYEQYF. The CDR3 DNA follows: TGTGCCAGCAGTTTCTACAGCTACGAGCAGTACTTC.

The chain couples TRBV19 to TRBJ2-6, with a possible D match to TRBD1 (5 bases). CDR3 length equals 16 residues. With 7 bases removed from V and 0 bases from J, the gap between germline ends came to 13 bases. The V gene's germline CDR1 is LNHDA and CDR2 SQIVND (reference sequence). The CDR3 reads CASTPRGLSGANVLTF. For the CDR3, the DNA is TGTGCCAGTACCCCAAGGGGTCTCTCTGGGGCCAACGTCCTGACTTTC.

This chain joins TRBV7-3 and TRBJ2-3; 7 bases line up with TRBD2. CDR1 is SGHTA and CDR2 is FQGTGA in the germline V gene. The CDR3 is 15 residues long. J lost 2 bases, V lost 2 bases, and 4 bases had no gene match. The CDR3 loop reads CASSLRGGVTDTQYF. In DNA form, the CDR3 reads TGTGCCAGCAGCTTACGCGGGGGAGTCACAGATACGCAGTATTTT.

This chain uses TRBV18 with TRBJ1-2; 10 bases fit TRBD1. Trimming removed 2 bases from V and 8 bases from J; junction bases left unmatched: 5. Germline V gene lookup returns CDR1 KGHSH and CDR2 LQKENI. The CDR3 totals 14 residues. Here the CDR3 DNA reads TGTGCCAGCTCACCAGGGACAGGGGTGATCGGCTACACCTTC. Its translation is CASSPGTGVIGYTF.

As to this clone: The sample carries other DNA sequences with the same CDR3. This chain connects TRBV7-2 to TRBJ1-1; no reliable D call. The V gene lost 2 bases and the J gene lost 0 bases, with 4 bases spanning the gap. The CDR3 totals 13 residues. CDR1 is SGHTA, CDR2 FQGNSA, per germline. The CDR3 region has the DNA TGTGCCAGCAGCTTATCAGTGAACACTGAAGCTTTCTTT. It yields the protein CASSLSVNTEAFF.

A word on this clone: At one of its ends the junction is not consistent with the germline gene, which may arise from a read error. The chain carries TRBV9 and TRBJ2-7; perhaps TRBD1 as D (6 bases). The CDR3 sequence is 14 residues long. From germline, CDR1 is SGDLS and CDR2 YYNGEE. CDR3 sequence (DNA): TGTGCCAGCAGCGCCCCCGGGACATTGTACGCGCAGTACTTC. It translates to CASSAPGTLYAQYF.

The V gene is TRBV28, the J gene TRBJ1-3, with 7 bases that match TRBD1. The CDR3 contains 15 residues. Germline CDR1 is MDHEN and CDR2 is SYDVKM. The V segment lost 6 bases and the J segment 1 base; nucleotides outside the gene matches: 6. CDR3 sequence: CASSLHRGSGNTIYF. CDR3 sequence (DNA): TGTGCCAGCAGCCTCCACAGGGGATCTGGAAACACCATATATTTT.

CDR3 region: CASSRTGKHYTF. In DNA, the CDR3 is TGTGCCAGCAGTCGGACAGGGAAACACTACACCTTC. The chain recombines TRBV6-4 with TRBJ1-2, with TRBD1 matching 8 bases. The CDR3 is 12 amino acids. J lost 10 bases, V lost 5 bases, and 6 bases had no gene match. Germline CDR1 reads MRHNA; CDR2 reads SNTAGT.

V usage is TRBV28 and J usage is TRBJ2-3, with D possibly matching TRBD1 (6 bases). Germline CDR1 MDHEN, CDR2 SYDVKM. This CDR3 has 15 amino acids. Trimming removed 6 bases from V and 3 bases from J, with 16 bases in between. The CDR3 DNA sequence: TGTGCCAGCAGCAACCGGGGACAAGGTACAGATACGCAGTATTTT. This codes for CASSNRGQGTDTQYF.

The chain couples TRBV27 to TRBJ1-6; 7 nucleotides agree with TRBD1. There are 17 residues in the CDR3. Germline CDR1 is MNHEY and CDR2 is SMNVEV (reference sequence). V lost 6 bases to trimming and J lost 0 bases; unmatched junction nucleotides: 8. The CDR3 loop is CASSGRGQSSYNSPLHF. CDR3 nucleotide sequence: TGTGCCAGCAGCGGTCGGGGACAGAGCTCCTATAATTCACCCCTCCACTTT.

CDR3 DNA sequence: TGCGCCAGCAGCGCGACTAGCGGGGGCGCCTACGAGCAGTACTTC. Its translation is CASSATSGGAYEQYF. The V and J genes are TRBV5-1 and TRBJ2-7; 12 nucleotides match TRBD2. Trimming cost V 4 bases and J 2 bases; bases outside gene matches: 4. This CDR3 has 15 residues. CDR1 is SGHRS, CDR2 YFSETQ, per germline.

Here the CDR3 DNA reads TGCGCCAGCAGCTTGGGACTAGCGGAATCCTACAATGAGCAGTTCTTC. Protein: CASSLGLAESYNEQFF. The V gene is TRBV5-1, the J gene TRBJ2-1; TRBD2 matches 9 bases. CDR1 is SGHRS, CDR2 YFSETQ, per germline. There are 16 residues in the CDR3. With V trimmed by 0 bases and J by 1 base, 2 bases remained unmatched.

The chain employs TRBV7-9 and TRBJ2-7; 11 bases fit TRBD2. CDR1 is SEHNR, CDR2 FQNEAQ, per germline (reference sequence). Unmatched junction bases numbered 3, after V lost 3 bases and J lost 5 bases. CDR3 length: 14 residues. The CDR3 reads CASSFGTSGNEQYF. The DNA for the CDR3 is TGTGCCAGCAGCTTTGGGACTAGCGGCAACGAGCAGTACTTC.

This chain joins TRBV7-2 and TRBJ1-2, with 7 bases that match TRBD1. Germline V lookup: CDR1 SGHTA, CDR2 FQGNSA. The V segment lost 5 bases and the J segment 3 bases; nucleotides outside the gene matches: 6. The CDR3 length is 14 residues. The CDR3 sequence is CASSLPGQYYGYTF. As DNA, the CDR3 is TGTGCCAGCAGCCTTCCGGGACAGTACTATGGCTACACCTTC.

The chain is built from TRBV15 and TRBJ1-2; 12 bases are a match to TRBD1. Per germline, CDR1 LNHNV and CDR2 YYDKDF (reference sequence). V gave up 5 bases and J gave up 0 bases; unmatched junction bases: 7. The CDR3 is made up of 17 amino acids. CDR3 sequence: CATSYRDRGLANYGYTF. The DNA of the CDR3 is TGTGCCACCAGCTACCGGGACAGGGGGCTAGCTAACTATGGCTACACCTTC.

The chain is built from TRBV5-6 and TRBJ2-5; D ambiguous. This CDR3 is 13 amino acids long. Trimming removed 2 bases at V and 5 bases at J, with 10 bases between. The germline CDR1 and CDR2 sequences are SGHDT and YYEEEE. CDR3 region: CASSFRNGETQYF. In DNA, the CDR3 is TGTGCCAGCAGCTTCCGAAACGGGGAGACCCAGTACTTC.

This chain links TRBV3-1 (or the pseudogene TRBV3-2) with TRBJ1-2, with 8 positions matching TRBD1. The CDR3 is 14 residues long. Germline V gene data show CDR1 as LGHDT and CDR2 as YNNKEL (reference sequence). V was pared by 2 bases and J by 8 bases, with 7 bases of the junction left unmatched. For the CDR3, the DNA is TGTGCCAGCAGCCAACTAGACAGGGGACGAGGCTACACCTTC. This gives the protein CASSQLDRGRGYTF.

The CDR3 bases are TGTGCCAGCAGGAGGGACAGGGGGCTTGGTTCCTACGAGCAGTACTTC. Encoded protein: CASRRDRGLGSYEQYF. This chain uses TRBV3-1 (or the pseudogene TRBV3-2) with TRBJ2-7; 12 nucleotides agree with TRBD1. The trim removed 6 bases at V and 1 base at J, leaving 7 bases unmatched. The germline gives CDR1 LGHDT, CDR2 YNNKEL (reference sequence). The CDR3 sequence is 16 residues long.

The CDR3, as DNA: TGTGCCAGCAGCGTAAGGCAGGGATTCACAGATACGCAGTATTTT. Translated: CASSVRQGFTDTQYF. The genes are TRBV9 and TRBJ2-3, with TRBD1 as a possible D gene (5 bases). V lost 1 base, J lost 2 bases, and 11 bases lay in between. The CDR3 totals 15 residues. In germline, CDR1 is SGDLS, CDR2 YYNGEE.

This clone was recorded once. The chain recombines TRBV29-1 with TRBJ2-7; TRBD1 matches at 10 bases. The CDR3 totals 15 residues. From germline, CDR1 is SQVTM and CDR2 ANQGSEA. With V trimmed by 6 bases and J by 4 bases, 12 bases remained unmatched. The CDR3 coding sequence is TGCAGCGTGGGGAATACCGGGACAGGGGCTTACGAGCAGTACTTC. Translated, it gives CSVGNTGTGAYEQYF.

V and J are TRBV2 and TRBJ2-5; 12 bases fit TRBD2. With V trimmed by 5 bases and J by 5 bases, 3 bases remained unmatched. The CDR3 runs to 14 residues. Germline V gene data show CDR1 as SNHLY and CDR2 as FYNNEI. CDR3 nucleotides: TGTGCCAGCAGTCGGACTAGCGGGGAGGAGACCCAGTACTTC. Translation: CASSRTSGEETQYF.

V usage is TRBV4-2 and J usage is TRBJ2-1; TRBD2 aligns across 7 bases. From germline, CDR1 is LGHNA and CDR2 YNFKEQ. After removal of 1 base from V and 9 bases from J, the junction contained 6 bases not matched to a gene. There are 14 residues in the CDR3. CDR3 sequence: CASSQALASSEQFF. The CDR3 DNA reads TGTGCCAGCAGCCAAGCACTAGCGTCGAGTGAGCAGTTCTTC.

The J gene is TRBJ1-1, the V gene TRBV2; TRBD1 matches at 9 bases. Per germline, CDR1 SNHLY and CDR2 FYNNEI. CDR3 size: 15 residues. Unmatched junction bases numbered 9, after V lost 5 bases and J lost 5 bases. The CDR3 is CASSQQGARGTEAFF. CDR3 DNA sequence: TGTGCCAGCAGTCAACAGGGGGCAAGGGGTACTGAAGCTTTCTTT.

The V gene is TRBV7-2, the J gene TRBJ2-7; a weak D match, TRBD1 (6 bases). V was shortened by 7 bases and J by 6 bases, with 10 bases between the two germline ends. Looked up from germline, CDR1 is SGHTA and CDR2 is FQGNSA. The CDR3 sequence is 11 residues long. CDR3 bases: TGTGCCAGCACCCTAGGGGGCGAGCAGTACTTC. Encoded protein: CASTLGGEQYF.

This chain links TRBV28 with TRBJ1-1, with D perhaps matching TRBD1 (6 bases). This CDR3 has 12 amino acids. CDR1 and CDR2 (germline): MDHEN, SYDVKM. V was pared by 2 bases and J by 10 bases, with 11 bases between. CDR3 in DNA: TGTGCCAGCAGTTTAGGGGGCGCAGGAGCTTTCTTT. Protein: CASSLGGAGAFF.

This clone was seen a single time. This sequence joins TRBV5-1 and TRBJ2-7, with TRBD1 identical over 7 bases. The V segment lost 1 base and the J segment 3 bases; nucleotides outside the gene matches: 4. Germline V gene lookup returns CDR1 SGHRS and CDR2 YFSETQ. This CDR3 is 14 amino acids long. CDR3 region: CASSLIPGGYEQYF. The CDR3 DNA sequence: TGCGCCAGCAGCTTGATTCCAGGGGGCTACGAGCAGTACTTC.

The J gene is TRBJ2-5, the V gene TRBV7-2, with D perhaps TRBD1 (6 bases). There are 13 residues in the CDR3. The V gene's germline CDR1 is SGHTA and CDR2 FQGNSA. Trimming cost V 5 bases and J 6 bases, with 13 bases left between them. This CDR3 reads CASSDGTSKTQYF. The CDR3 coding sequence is TGTGCCAGCAGCGACGGGACATCGAAGACCCAGTACTTC.